This is a list of T cell receptor beta chains from one sample in a study of spatial heterogeneity in lung cancer. TCRdb independently ran MiXCR on the 5' RACE reads; one entry per CDR3 protein. The sample yields 110,000 or so distinct CDR3 sequences, roughly 10% seen once. The sample here was PBMCs, taken at follow-up. All receptors come from a female donor with early-stage non-small cell lung cancer. Each CDR3 is given with its conserved first and last residue. The order of the fields is V gene, clone size, D gene, J gene, CDR3 DNA, CDR3 protein. The D gene is left open where the match is weak. Only some rows state a clone size, as once, few, many or a class for expanded clones.

TRBV2	-	-	TRBJ2-5	TGTGCCAGCAGTGAAGCGGCCCAGGGATCGACCCAGTACTTC	CASSEAAQGSTQYF
TRBV10-3	few	-	TRBJ2-3	TGTGCCATCAGTTCGGGTCGGAGCACAGATACGCAGTATTTT	CAISSGRSTDTQYF
TRBV19	many	-	TRBJ1-5	TGTGCCAGTAGTATCATATCAGGGTGGAATCAGCCCCAGCATTTT	CASSIISGWNQPQHF
TRBV20-1	few	-	TRBJ1-2	TGCAGTGCTAGAGACAGGGATGCTGCCTACACCTTC	CSARDRDAAYTF
TRBV20-1	many	-	TRBJ2-3	TGCAGTGCTAGAGTGAGGGGCATTCGAAGTAGCACAGATACGCAGTATTTT	CSARVRGIRSSTDTQYF
TRBV29-1	-	-	TRBJ1-1	TGCACCGCCGGGGGGCGGACTGAAGCTTTCTTT	CTAGGRTEAFF
TRBV28	many	-	TRBJ2-7	TGTGCCAGTAGCGGTTCCTACGAGCAGTACTTC	CASSGSYEQYF
TRBV6-6	few	TRBD1	TRBJ2-5	TGTGCCAGCACCGGGACAGGGAAGCAAGAGACCCAGTACTTC	CASTGTGKQETQYF
TRBV10-3	many	-	TRBJ2-5	TGTGCCACCGGGGACGGTCTGGGGGAGACCCAGTACTTC	CATGDGLGETQYF
TRBV10-3	many	TRBD1	TRBJ1-1	TGTGCCATCAGTGAGAAGACAGGGGGATGGACTGAAGCTTTCTTT	CAISEKTGGWTEAFF
TRBV20-1	many	-	TRBJ2-7	TGCAGTGCTGCCCTAGCAGCCTCCTACGAGCAGTACTTC	CSAALAASYEQYF
TRBV2	-	-	TRBJ2-7	TGTGCCAGCAGTCCAGGGGTTTTCCGGGGCGAGCAGTACTTC	CASSPGVFRGEQYF
TRBV27	-	-	TRBJ1-6	TGTGCCAGCAGTATTAACGGTTCACCCCTCCACTTT	CASSINGSPLHF
TRBV9	-	TRBD1	TRBJ1-4	TGTGCCAGCAGCGCTGACACAGGGGGTAACAGACTGTTTTTT	CASSADTGGNRLFF
TRBV18	few	-	TRBJ1-1	TGTGCCAGCTCAACACCCGAGCGCCGGGGTGGGGACACTGAAGCTTTCTTT	CASSTPERRGGDTEAFF
TRBV7-9	-	TRBD2	TRBJ2-1	TGTGCCAGCAGCGCTCCGACTAGCGGGAGGGCTAATGAGCAGTTCTTC	CASSAPTSGRANEQFF
TRBV19	-	-	TRBJ1-2	TGTGCCAGTAGTATAGTAGCGGGGAGGATTAACTATGGCTACACCTTC	CASSIVAGRINYGYTF
TRBV6-1	many	TRBD2	TRBJ2-3	TGTGCCAGTACAGAACCGGGACTACACTACACAGATACGCAGTATTTT	CASTEPGLHYTDTQYF
TRBV2	many	TRBD2	TRBJ2-1	TGTGCCAGCAGCCTAGGACTAGCTGGCAATGAGCAGTTCTTC	CASSLGLAGNEQFF
TRBV30	few	-	TRBJ1-4	TGTGCCTGGAGTGTAAGGAGGTCTAATGAAAAACTGTTTTTT	CAWSVRRSNEKLFF
TRBV12-3/TRBV12-4	many	-	TRBJ2-1	TGTGCCAGCAGTTTAGCGGGGGTGGGCAATGAGCAGTTCTTC	CASSLAGVGNEQFF
TRBV3-1	-	-	TRBJ2-3	TGTGCCAGCAGCCAAGGGAGGGTATCCACAGATACGCAGTATTTT	CASSQGRVSTDTQYF
TRBV9	many	-	TRBJ2-2	TGTGCCAGCAGCGTAGGGTCAGCGTCCGGGGAGCTGTTTTTT	CASSVGSASGELFF
TRBV11-2	few	-	TRBJ2-7	TGTGCCAGCAGCTTATTCCGCGAGCAGTACTTC	CASSLFREQYF
TRBV11-2	once	-	TRBJ1-1	TGTGCCAGCAGCTTAGCATACACGAACACTGAAGCTTTCTTT	CASSLAYTNTEAFF
TRBV5-4	few	-	TRBJ2-5	TGTGCCAGCAGCTCAAAACAAGAGACCCAGTACTTC	CASSSKQETQYF
TRBV18	few	TRBD1	TRBJ2-3	TGTGCCAGCTCACCGGGACAGGGTCTCGGTACGCAGTATTTT	CASSPGQGLGTQYF
TRBV27	few	TRBD2	TRBJ2-4	TGTGCCAGTGCCGGAAGAACTAGCGATCCAGCCAAAAACATTCAGTACTTC	CASAGRTSDPAKNIQYF
TRBV5-1	few	TRBD2	TRBJ2-1	TGCGCCAGCAGCGAGGGACTAGCGGGAGGCAATGAGCAGTTCTTC	CASSEGLAGGNEQFF
TRBV11-2	-	TRBD1	TRBJ2-7	TGTGCCAGCAGCTTAGCTCAGGGGGCCTACGAGCAGTACTTC	CASSLAQGAYEQYF
TRBV30	-	-	TRBJ1-3	TGTGCCTGGAGAACTGTAAACACCATATATTTT	CAWRTVNTIYF
TRBV10-3	few	TRBD1	TRBJ2-1	TGTGCCATCAGTGAGCCGACAGGGTATGAGCAGTTCTTC	CAISEPTGYEQFF
TRBV4-3	many	TRBD2	TRBJ2-5	TGCGCCAGCAGCCAAGCCCAAGGACTAGACGAGACCCAGTACTTC	CASSQAQGLDETQYF
TRBV4-2	many	-	TRBJ1-4	TGTGCCAGCAGCCAAGTTTTCCTTAATGAAAAACTGTTTTTT	CASSQVFLNEKLFF
TRBV3-1	-	-	TRBJ2-6	TGTGCCAGCAGCCCCCAGTACTCTGGGGCCAACGTCCTGACTTTC	CASSPQYSGANVLTF
TRBV7-3	-	TRBD1	TRBJ2-1	TGTGCCAGCAGCTTTAGTTGGACAGGGAATGAGCAGTCCTTC	CASSFSWTGNEQSF
TRBV29-1	-	-	TRBJ1-2	TGCAGCGTTCCCACGGATCGACCCTATGGCTACACCTTC	CSVPTDRPYGYTF
TRBV6-6	-	-	TRBJ1-1	TGTGCCAGCAGCCCACTTGACAGTCTCGGAGGCACTGAAGCTTTCTTT	CASSPLDSLGGTEAFF
TRBV7-7	-	-	TRBJ1-1	TGTGCCAGCAGCTTAGGAAGCTCAGGGATTACTGAAGCTTTCTTT	CASSLGSSGITEAFF
TRBV5-4	-	-	TRBJ1-2	TGTGCCAGCAGCGGTACAGGGAGGTTAACTGGCTACACCTTC	CASSGTGRLTGYTF
TRBV3-1	-	TRBD2	TRBJ2-1	TGTGCCAGCAGCCAAAGCGGGGCCTGGTACAATGAGCAGTTCTTC	CASSQSGAWYNEQFF
TRBV5-5	-	-	TRBJ2-1	TGTGCCAGCAGCTTCGACGGGAGAAGCTACAATGAGCAGTTCTTC	CASSFDGRSYNEQFF
TRBV5-1	many	TRBD1	TRBJ1-1	TGCGCCAGCAGCTTGGCCCGGACAGGCGACGAAGCTTTCTTT	CASSLARTGDEAFF
TRBV28	-	-	TRBJ2-7	TGTGCCAGCAGTTTATGGAGCGCAAACTACGAGCAGTACTTC	CASSLWSANYEQYF
TRBV2	-	-	TRBJ2-3	TGTGCCAGCAGTGTGGAAGGGGTAGATACGCAGTATTTT	CASSVEGVDTQYF
TRBV5-1	-	TRBD2	TRBJ2-1	TGCGCCAGCAGCTTGGAGGCGGGAGGCTCGAATGAGCAGTTCTTC	CASSLEAGGSNEQFF